The text below deals with one T cell receptor (beta chain). This sample stems from a study of OX40 agonist ivuxolimab in advanced cancers. Across the whole study: A mean age of approximately 64 years, range about 20 to 79, was recorded, and roughly 83% were male.

Sequenced by immunoSEQ multiplex PCR; TCRdb stores in-frame clones only, minus some. Here the sample spans around 84,000 clones, approximately 84% being singletons. The length of the CDR3 is 15 residues. Looked up from germline, CDR1 is LGHNA and CDR2 is YSLEER. Trimming shortened V by 2 bases and J by 1 base, and 9 bases separated the two germline ends. The V and J genes are TRBV4-3 and TRBJ2-1, with D perhaps matching TRBD1 (5 bases). Sequencing used CD4+ or CD8+ T cells sorted from blood, obtained in a trial of the OX40 agonist ivuxolimab. The TCR comes from an adult with an advanced solid tumor such as melanoma, head and neck, liver or kidney cancer. The DNA of the CDR3 is TGCGCCAGCAGCCAAAGAAGGGGATCCTACAATGAGCAGTTCTTC. This translates into CASSQRRGSYNEQFF.